The clone carrying this T cell receptor (beta chain) was detected a few times. The data belong to a study of blood T cell repertoires in COVID-19. TCRdb's copy holds only in-frame clones and misses some; the assay was immunoSEQ multiplex PCR. This sample has 190,000 or so clones, with approximately 88% found just once. Germline CDR1 is SQVTM and CDR2 is ANQGSEA. This CDR3 region has 14 residues. The sample was peripheral blood. This TCR was sampled from a man aged 35-49 years with acute or convalescent COVID-19. The chain is built from TRBV29-1 and TRBJ1-2; the match to TRBD1 covers 9 bases. The CDR3: CSGWDREAGYGYTF. In DNA form, the CDR3 reads TGCAGTGGATGGGACAGGGAGGCGGGCTATGGCTACACCTTC.